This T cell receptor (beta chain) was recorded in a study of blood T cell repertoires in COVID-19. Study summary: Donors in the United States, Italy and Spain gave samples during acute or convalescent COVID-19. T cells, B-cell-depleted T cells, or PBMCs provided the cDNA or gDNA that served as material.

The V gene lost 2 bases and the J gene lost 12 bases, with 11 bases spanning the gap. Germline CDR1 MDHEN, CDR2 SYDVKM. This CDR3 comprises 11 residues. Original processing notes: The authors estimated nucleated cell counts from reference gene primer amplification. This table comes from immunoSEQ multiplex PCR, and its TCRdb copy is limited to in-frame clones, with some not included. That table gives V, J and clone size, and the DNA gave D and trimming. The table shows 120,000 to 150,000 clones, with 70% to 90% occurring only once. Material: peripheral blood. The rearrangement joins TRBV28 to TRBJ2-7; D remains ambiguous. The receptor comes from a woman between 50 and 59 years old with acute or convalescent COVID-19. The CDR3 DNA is TGTGCCAGCAGTTTAAGGCAGGTTCCGTACTTC. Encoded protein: CASSLRQVPYF.